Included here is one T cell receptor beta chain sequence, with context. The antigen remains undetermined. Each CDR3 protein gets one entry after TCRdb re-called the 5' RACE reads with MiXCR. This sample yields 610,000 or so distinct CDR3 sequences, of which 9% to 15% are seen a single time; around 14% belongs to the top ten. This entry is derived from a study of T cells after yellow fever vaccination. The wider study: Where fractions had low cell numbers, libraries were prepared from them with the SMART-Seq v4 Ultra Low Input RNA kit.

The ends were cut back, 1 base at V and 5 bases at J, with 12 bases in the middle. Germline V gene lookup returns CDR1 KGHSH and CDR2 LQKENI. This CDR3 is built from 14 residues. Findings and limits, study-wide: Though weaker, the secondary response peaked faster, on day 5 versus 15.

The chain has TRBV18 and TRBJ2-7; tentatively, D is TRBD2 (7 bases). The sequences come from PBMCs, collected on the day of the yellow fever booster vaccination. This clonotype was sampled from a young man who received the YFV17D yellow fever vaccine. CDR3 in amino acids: CASSPRGGINEQYF. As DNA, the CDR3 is TGTGCCAGCTCACCACGGGGGGGCATCAACGAGCAGTACTTC.